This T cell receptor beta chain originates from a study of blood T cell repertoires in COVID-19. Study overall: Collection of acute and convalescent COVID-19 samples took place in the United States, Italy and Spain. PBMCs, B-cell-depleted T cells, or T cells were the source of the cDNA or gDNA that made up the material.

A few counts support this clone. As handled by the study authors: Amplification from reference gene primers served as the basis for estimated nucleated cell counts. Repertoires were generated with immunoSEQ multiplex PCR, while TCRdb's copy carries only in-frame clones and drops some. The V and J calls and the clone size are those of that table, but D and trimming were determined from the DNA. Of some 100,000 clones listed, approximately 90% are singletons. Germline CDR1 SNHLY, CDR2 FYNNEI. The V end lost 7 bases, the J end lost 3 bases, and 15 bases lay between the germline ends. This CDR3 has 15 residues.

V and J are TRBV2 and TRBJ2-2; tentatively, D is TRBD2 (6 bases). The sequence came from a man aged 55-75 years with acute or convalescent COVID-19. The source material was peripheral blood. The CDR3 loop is CASKRGGGDTGELFF. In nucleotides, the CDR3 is TGTGCCAGCAAAAGGGGAGGAGGAGACACCGGGGAGCTGTTTTTT.